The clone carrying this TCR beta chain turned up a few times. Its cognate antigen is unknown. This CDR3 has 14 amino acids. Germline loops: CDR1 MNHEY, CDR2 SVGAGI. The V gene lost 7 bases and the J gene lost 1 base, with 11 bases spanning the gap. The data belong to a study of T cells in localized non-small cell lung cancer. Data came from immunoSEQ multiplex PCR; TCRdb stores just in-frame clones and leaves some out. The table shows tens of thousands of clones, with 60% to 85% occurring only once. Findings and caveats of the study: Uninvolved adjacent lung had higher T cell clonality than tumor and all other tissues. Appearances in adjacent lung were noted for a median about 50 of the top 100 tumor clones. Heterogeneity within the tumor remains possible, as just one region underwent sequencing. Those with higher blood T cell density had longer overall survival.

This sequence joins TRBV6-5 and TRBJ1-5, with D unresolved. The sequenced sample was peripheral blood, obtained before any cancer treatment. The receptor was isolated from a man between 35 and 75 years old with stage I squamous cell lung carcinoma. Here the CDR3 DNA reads TGTGCCAGCAACCCGGGAGCAAGCAATCAGCCCCAGCATTTT. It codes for CASNPGASNQPQHF.